The rows below give T cell receptor beta chains drawn from one sample of a study of T cell changes during pregnancy in multiple sclerosis. Some clones are missing from TCRdb's copy, which holds only in-frame ones; the method was immunoSEQ multiplex PCR. The sample records approximately 93,000 clones, approximately 90% being singletons. The sequenced sample was peripheral blood, obtained before pregnancy. Receptors originate from a female donor with multiple sclerosis, enrolled in a pregnancy study. CDR3s include the opening cysteine and the closing phenylalanine or tryptophan. A D gene is named only where the DNA matches it firmly. Only part of the rows carry a size: once, few, many, or a class if the clone is expanded.

>TRBJ2-7|once|-|TRBV28
TGTGCCAGCAGTCCCCCGGGAGCACAATCCTACGAGCAGTACTTC
CASSPPGAQSYEQYF
>TRBJ1-6|-|-|TRBV9
TGTGCCAGCAGCGTAATTGAGCGAGTTTTCAGCTCCTATAATTCACCCCTCCACTTT
CASSVIERVFSSYNSPLHF
>TRBJ1-1|-|-|TRBV2
TGTGCCAGCAGTGAAAGGGGTTCTACTGAAGCTTTCTTT
CASSERGSTEAFF
>TRBJ2-3|-|-|TRBV27
TGTGCCAGCAGTCCTATAGCGGCGTCTAGCACAGATACGCAGTATTTT
CASSPIAASSTDTQYF
>TRBJ2-5|few|-|TRBV19
TGTGCCAGTAGTAGGCCGCGGGAGACCCAGTACTTC
CASSRPRETQYF
>TRBJ2-1|once|-|TRBV15
TGTGCCACCAGCAGAGACCGGACAGTTTACAATGAGCAGTTCTTC
CATSRDRTVYNEQFF
>TRBJ1-2|once|TRBD1|TRBV25-1
TGTGCCAGCAGTGCCGGACAGGGAAACGGCTACACCTTC
CASSAGQGNGYTF
>TRBJ2-7|-|-|TRBV18
TGTGCCAGCTCTGCTAGACTTGATCCTCCCTACGAGCAGTACTTC
CASSARLDPPYEQYF
>TRBJ2-1|-|TRBD2|TRBV7-3
TGTGCCAGCAGGTTTAAGCGGGAGCCCCACAATGAGCAGTTCTTC
CASRFKREPHNEQFF
>TRBJ2-5|-|TRBD1|TRBV19
TGTGCCAGTAGTATGACAGGGACGATCCAAGAGACCCAGTACTTC
CASSMTGTIQETQYF
>TRBJ2-7|-|-|TRBV7-9
TGTGCCAGCAACAGGGATACCTACGAGCAGTACTTC
CASNRDTYEQYF
>TRBJ2-4|-|TRBD2|TRBV14
TGTGCCAGTTCCCGCGGGGGTTCCGCCAAAAACATTCAGTACTTC
CASSRGGSAKNIQYF
>TRBJ1-1|-|-|TRBV19
TGTGCCAGTAGTATCGGGGGGCGGAGTGCTGAAGCTTTCTTT
CASSIGGRSAEAFF
>TRBJ1-1|-|-|TRBV14
TGTGCCAGCAGCCCCCAGGGTCCCACTGAAGCTTTCTTT
CASSPQGPTEAFF
>TRBJ2-6|-|-|TRBV5-1
TGCGCCAGCAGCGCGGACACACCTGGGGCCAACGTCCTGACTTTC
CASSADTPGANVLTF
>TRBJ2-5|-|-|TRBV7-3
TGTGCCAGCAGCCCCCCGGGCCAAGAGACCCAGTACTTC
CASSPPGQETQYF
>TRBJ1-1|-|-|TRBV2
TGTGCCAGCAGTGTGGGCAGGCCAGGAACTTTCTTT
CASSVGRPGTFF
>TRBJ1-5|-|-|TRBV10-3
TGTGCCATCAGTGAGTCTGGACAGAACTATCAGCCCCAGCATTTT
CAISESGQNYQPQHF
>TRBJ1-1|-|-|TRBV19
TGTGCCAGTACCCGGGAGGGGGTGAACACTGAAGCTTTCTTT
CASTREGVNTEAFF
>TRBJ1-1|-|TRBD1|TRBV6-6
TGTGCCAGCACCTTAGACAGGGTGAACACTGAAGCTTTCTTT
CASTLDRVNTEAFF
>TRBJ1-1|-|-|TRBV6-1
TGTGCCAGCACCACCCAGGGAGGGACAGAAGCTTTCTTT
CASTTQGGTEAFF
>TRBJ1-2|-|TRBD1|TRBV7-8
TGTGCCAGCAGCCCTCCCGGACAGGGGAGATATGGCTACACCTTC
CASSPPGQGRYGYTF
>TRBJ1-4|-|TRBD1|TRBV5-1
TGCGCCAGCAGCTCGGGACAGGGGGCGCTTCTCAATGAAAAACTGTTTTTT
CASSSGQGALLNEKLFF
>TRBJ1-1|-|TRBD1|TRBV28
TGTGCCAGCAGTTTATTCACCAACAGGGGCTCTGAAGCTTTCTTT
CASSLFTNRGSEAFF
>TRBJ1-2|-|-|TRBV9
TGTGCCAGCAGCCCCTCCGGTTTCCTTGACTATGGCTACACCTTC
CASSPSGFLDYGYTF
>TRBJ1-5|-|-|TRBV12-2
TGTGCAAGTCGCTTAATGTACAGGGCTAGGAATCAGCCCCAGCATTTT
CASRLMYRARNQPQHF
>TRBJ1-1|-|TRBD1|TRBV5-5
TGTGCCAGCAGCTCGGACAGGGGGGACACTGAAGCTTTCTTT
CASSSDRGDTEAFF
>TRBJ2-7|-|-|TRBV6-5
TGTGCCAGCAGGTACAGAGCCCTAACCTACGAGCAGTACTTC
CASRYRALTYEQYF
>TRBJ1-2|once|-|TRBV11-2
TGTGCCAGCAGCTCGAACAGGGCTGGATACACCTTC
CASSSNRAGYTF